The present T cell receptor (beta chain) was sequenced within a study of graft-versus-host responses after intestinal transplantation. Study details: Tacrolimus and steroids were given for 2 to 4 years to all recipients after anti-thymocyte globulin induction.

Plates contained around 200,000 CFSE-labeled responder cells and around 200,000 irradiated, violet-dye-labeled stimulator cells. Proliferating CFSE-low CD3+CD4+ and CD3+CD8+ responders were sorted post-reaction. Produced via immunoSEQ multiplex PCR; TCRdb's table is partial and in-frame only. Among under 15,000 clones, 30% were seen once, and the ten largest hold over 2.5%. In germline, CDR1 is SGHVS, CDR2 FQNEAQ. The CDR3 runs 14 residues. With V trimmed by 0 bases and J by 6 bases, 3 bases remained unmatched. Notes on the study in general: Some patients had graft-donor T cell macrochimerism, and their allografts showed high graft-versus-host to host-versus-graft clonal ratios.

Material: alloreactive CD8+ T cells from a mixed lymphocyte reaction culture, obtained before intestinal transplant. This sample's subset: CFSE-low proliferating T cells sorted from roughly six-day pre-transplant mixed lymphocyte reaction (GvH or HvG direction). This TCR was sampled from a human patient who received an intestinal transplant. V usage is TRBV7-8 and J usage is TRBJ1-1; 8 positions agree with TRBD1. The CDR3 here is CASSLAGTGPEAFF. The CDR3 region has the DNA TGTGCCAGCAGCTTAGCCGGGACAGGACCTGAAGCTTTCTTT. Looking up the rest from reference TRBV7-8 and TRBJ1-1 gives the full variable domain: GAGVSQSPRYKVAKRGQDVALRCDPISGHVSLFWYQQALGQGPEFLTYFQNEAQLDKSGLPSDRFFAERPEGSVSTLKIQRTQQEDSAVYLCASSLAGTGPEAFFGQGTRLTVV.